Following are 8 T cell receptor beta chains from one sample sequenced in a study of T-cell reconstitution after alpha-beta-depleted transplantation in children. As it was prepared, the TCRbeta library received unique molecular identifiers. TCRdb re-analysed the PCR reads in MiXCR, keeping a single row per CDR3 protein. The data hold 300,000 to 400,000 distinct CDR3 sequences, with around 25% observed a single time. The sequencing here drew on PBMCs, mostly from graft donor cells, taken 180 days after TCRalphabeta/CD19-depleted stem cell transplant. These receptors were collected from a male patient younger than 18 who had a stem cell transplant for acute lymphoblastic leukemia, so the T cells may come from the graft donor.

This clonotype was counted only a few times. The chain has TRBV5-1 and TRBJ2-1; weak D call: TRBD1 (5 bases). The germline V gene has CDR1 SGHRS and CDR2 YFSETQ. Trimming took 0 bases from V and 2 from J, leaving 9 bases between them. This CDR3 region has 15 residues. CDR3 amino acids: CASSLVVGPYNEQFF. CDR3 nucleotides: TGCGCCAGCAGCTTGGTCGTGGGGCCCTACAATGAGCAGTTCTTC.

This clonotype appeared a few times. V usage is TRBV5-1 and J usage is TRBJ2-5; possible D gene TRBD1, 6 bases. V lost 3 bases, J lost 1 base, and 10 bases lay in between. CDR1 is SGHRS and CDR2 is YFSETQ in the germline V gene. This CDR3 spans 14 amino acids. The CDR3 DNA reads as TGCGCCAGCAGCTACTACAGGGTCCAAGAGACCCAGTACTTC. Translation: CASSYYRVQETQYF.

This clonotype showed up just a few times. This chain connects TRBV12-3 or TRBV12-4 to TRBJ1-1; possibly TRBD1 for D (5 bases). This CDR3 is 14 amino acids long. Trimming took 6 bases from V and 1 from J, leaving 12 bases between them. This CDR3 reads CASSRDSENTEAFF. The CDR3 coding sequence is TGTGCCAGCAGCAGAGACAGCGAGAACACTGAAGCTTTCTTT.

This sequence joins TRBV9 and TRBJ1-1, with D possibly TRBD1 on 5 matching bases. CDR1 and CDR2 from the germline V gene are SGDLS and YYNGEE. V gave up 0 bases and J gave up 5 bases, with 14 bases separating them. The CDR3 has 15 amino acids. The CDR3 bases are TGTGCCAGCAGCGTAGGGGGGGAAGTTAATACTGAAGCTTTCTTT. It yields the protein CASSVGGEVNTEAFF.

The chain carries TRBV3-1 and TRBJ1-3; D is uncertain. There are 16 residues in the CDR3. Germline lookup yields CDR1 LGHDT and CDR2 YNNKEL (reference sequence). With 3 bases removed from V and 0 bases from J, the gap between germline ends came to 12 bases. The CDR3 is CASSHPPRYSGNTIYF. The CDR3 DNA follows: TGTGCCAGCAGCCATCCACCACGGTACTCTGGAAACACCATATATTTT. Together with reference TRBV3-1 and TRBJ1-3, the CDR3 gives the full variable domain: DTAVSQTPKYLVTQMGNDKSIKCEQNLGHDTMYWYKQDSKKFLKIMFSYNNKELIINETVPNRFSPKSPDKAHLNLHINSLELGDSAVYFCASSHPPRYSGNTIYFGEGSWLTVV.

This clonotype was seen a handful of times. The V and J genes are TRBV9 and TRBJ2-4; 7 bases map to TRBD2. V lost 5 bases and J lost 1; bases outside the gene matches: 9. The CDR3 is 16 residues long. Germline CDR1 is SGDLS and CDR2 is YYNGEE. CDR3 amino acids: CASSLLGGTAKNIQYF. The CDR3 nucleotides are TGTGCCAGCAGTCTTTTGGGGGGGACGGCCAAAAACATTCAGTACTTC.

The chain recombines TRBV7-9 with TRBJ2-1; the D call may be TRBD1 or TRBD2 (5 bases each). Trimming shortened V by 6 bases and J by 2 bases, and 14 bases separated the two germline ends. Germline CDR1 and CDR2: SEHNR and FQNEAQ (reference sequence). The CDR3 runs to 15 residues. The CDR3 region has the DNA TGTGCCAGCAGTTCCAGGGACGCAGCCTACAATGAGCAGTTCTTC. This codes for CASSSRDAAYNEQFF.

The rearrangement joins TRBV2 to TRBJ2-2; TRBD2 aligns across 13 bases. The CDR3 runs to 16 residues. The trim removed 6 bases at V and 4 bases at J, leaving 5 bases unmatched. Germline CDR1 SNHLY, CDR2 FYNNEI. The CDR3: CASSEGLAGTTGELFF. CDR3 coding DNA: TGTGCCAGCAGCGAGGGACTAGCGGGAACCACCGGGGAGCTGTTTTTT.